This is a list of T cell receptor beta chains from one sample in a study of T cell responses to AZD1222 COVID-19 vaccine. The repertoire was sequenced with immunoSEQ multiplex PCR; TCRdb's copy has only in-frame clones and lacks some. In the table there are over 100,000 clones, 80% to 90% of which are singletons. Here the sequenced sample was peripheral blood, taken 28 days after the second AZD1222 dose. These receptors originate from an adult who received the AZD1222 COVID-19 vaccine. The CDR3 runs from the conserved cysteine through the conserved F or W. D genes are given only for firm matches. Size is stated for part of the rows, as once, few or many counts, or as a class when the clone is expanded.

CDR3aa,CDR3nt,d_gene,abundance,v_gene,j_gene
CASSEAKDTLHF,TGTGCCAGCAGTGAAGCGAAGGATACCCTCCACTTT,NA,NA,TRBV2,TRBJ1-6
CASSQATGGNQPQHF,TGTGCCAGCAGCCAAGCAACAGGGGGGAATCAGCCCCAGCATTTT,TRBD1,NA,TRBV4-2,TRBJ1-5
CATSRGQPPLHF,TGTGCCACCAGCAGAGGCCAGCCACCCCTCCACTTT,NA,few,TRBV15,TRBJ1-6
CASSVEGTPYGYTF,TGTGCCAGTAGTGTGGAGGGGACCCCTTATGGCTACACCTTC,NA,NA,TRBV19,TRBJ1-2
CATSDPNRGPLSGANVLTF,TGTGCCACCAGTGATCCGAACAGGGGACCCCTCTCTGGGGCCAACGTCCTGACTTTC,TRBD1,NA,TRBV24-1,TRBJ2-6
CASRSPTGPTEAFF,TGTGCCAGCAGGTCCCCGACAGGGCCCACTGAAGCTTTCTTT,TRBD1,NA,TRBV9,TRBJ1-1
CASSSLAGWADTQYF,TGTGCCAGCAGCTCCTTAGCGGGGTGGGCAGATACGCAGTATTTT,TRBD2,NA,TRBV7-9,TRBJ2-3
CASSLWTNSPLHF,TGTGCCAGCAGCTTGTGGACTAATTCACCCCTCCACTTT,NA,NA,TRBV5-4,TRBJ1-6
CAWSVPTLKTLNYGYTF,TGTGCCTGGAGTGTACCCACCTTAAAAACACTAAACTATGGCTACACCTTC,NA,NA,TRBV30,TRBJ1-2
CASSFRDSYEQYF,TGTGCCAGCAGCTTTAGGGACAGCTACGAGCAGTACTTC,TRBD1,NA,TRBV5-4,TRBJ2-7
CASSLSGANVLTF,TGTGCCAGCAGTTTATCCGGGGCCAACGTCCTGACTTTC,NA,NA,TRBV27,TRBJ2-6
CASSSTSGTLYNEQFF,TGTGCCAGCAGCTCGACTAGCGGGACTCTATACAATGAGCAGTTCTTC,TRBD2,once,TRBV5-8,TRBJ2-1
CASSSGTASGNTIYF,TGTGCCAGCAGTTCTGGGACAGCCTCTGGAAACACCATATATTTT,TRBD1,NA,TRBV28,TRBJ1-3
CASSHTFNYGYTF,TGTGCCAGCAGTCACACATTTAACTATGGCTACACCTTC,NA,few,TRBV6-5,TRBJ1-2
CASRTRTAEEQYF,TGCGCCAGCCGCACCCGGACGGCGGAGGAGCAGTACTTC,NA,NA,TRBV5-1,TRBJ2-7